The entry below describes one T cell receptor beta chain. The data were obtained in a study of blood T cell repertoires in COVID-19. Study information: Donors in the United States, Italy and Spain gave samples during acute or convalescent COVID-19. From T cells, B-cell-depleted T cells, or PBMCs came the material, which was cDNA or gDNA.

Using immunoSEQ multiplex PCR, the repertoire was profiled, and TCRdb retains in-frame clones only, with some absent. The table has 150,000 or so clones, approximately 88% seen once. V was pared by 0 bases and J by 4 bases, with 7 bases between. The CDR3 is 14 residues long. Germline V CDR1 and CDR2: MNHNY, SVGAGI (reference sequence). Cohort assignment relied on participant-reported clinical history. The specimen was PBMCs or T cells enriched from blood (not recorded which). This TCR came from an older woman who had recovered from COVID-19. This chain uses TRBV6-6 with TRBJ1-5; D not resolved. In nucleotides, the CDR3 is TGTGCCAGCAGTTACTCGGGCAGTAATCAGCCCCAGCATTTT. This gives the protein CASSYSGSNQPQHF.